What follows is one T cell receptor (beta chain) and its context. This CDR3 contains 16 residues. CDR1 MDHEN and CDR2 SYDVKM come from the germline V gene. Trimming stripped 5 bases from V and 0 bases from J, with 11 bases between. Original methodology: Scientists estimated how many nucleated cells there were by amplifying reference gene primers. The protocol was immunoSEQ multiplex PCR, while the TCRdb copy is restricted to in-frame clones and leaves out a portion. That table furnishes V, J and clone size, whereas the DNA furnished D and trimming. This sample has just under 30,000 clones; 80% to 90% occur once, and the top ten carry about a sixth. The data originate from a study of blood T cell repertoires in COVID-19.

Sequencing was performed on peripheral blood. This sequence was found in an older man with acute or convalescent COVID-19. The J gene is TRBJ2-6, the V gene TRBV28; D remains ambiguous. CDR3 DNA: TGTGCCAGCAGTCCCTTACAGAGCTCTGGGGCCAACGTCCTGACTTTC. The encoded protein is CASSPLQSSGANVLTF.